These T cell receptor beta chains were read from a single sample in a study of regulatory T cells in long-lasting Graves disease. TCRdb itself ran the multiplex PCR reads through MiXCR, one entry per CDR3 protein. The data hold over 450,000 distinct CDR3 sequences, with 9.5% to 15% observed a single time. This sample was shared with a second study, whose subject was T cells in Graves' hyperthyroidism and ophthalmopathy.

This specimen consisted of peripheral blood mononuclear cells (PBMCs), obtained at new diagnosis, from a patient treated with antithyroid drugs. These receptor sequences come from a woman aged 25 to 45 with Graves disease. Both conserved end residues are part of each CDR3. The order of the fields is J gene, clone size, D gene, V gene, CDR3 protein, CDR3 DNA. D genes are given only for firm matches. Part of the rows lack a size; the others show once, few, many or a class for expanded clones.

TRBJ1-1,many,.,TRBV19,CASSIRGNTEAFF,TGTGCCAGCAGCATAAGAGGGAACACTGAAGCTTTCTTT
TRBJ1-5,few,TRBD1,TRBV24-1,CATSDPGQGNQPQHF,TGTGCCACCAGTGACCCGGGACAGGGAAATCAGCCCCAGCATTTT
TRBJ1-1,many,.,TRBV5-6,CASSLEIGRANTEAFF,TGTGCCAGCAGCTTGGAGATCGGCCGAGCGAACACTGAAGCTTTCTTT
TRBJ2-6,.,TRBD2,TRBV7-3,CASSLFGGTPYSGANVLTF,TGTGCCAGCAGCTTATTCGGGGGGACGCCATACTCTGGGGCCAACGTCCTGACTTTC
TRBJ2-1,many,.,TRBV9,CASSVGHRNEQFF,TGTGCCAGCAGCGTAGGGCACAGGAATGAGCAGTTCTTC
TRBJ1-2,.,.,TRBV6-2/TRBV6-3,CASSYAPFRRDGYTF,TGTGCCAGCAGTTACGCCCCTTTCAGACGAGATGGCTACACCTTC
TRBJ2-2,many,TRBD1,TRBV28,CASSVPPGTGITGELFF,TGTGCCAGCAGTGTACCCCCCGGGACAGGGATCACCGGGGAGCTGTTTTTT
TRBJ1-1,many,.,TRBV6-1,CASSKWSENTEAFF,TGTGCCAGCAGTAAATGGTCGGAGAACACTGAAGCTTTCTTT
TRBJ2-2,few,.,TRBV27,CASSYVGPGELFF,TGTGCCAGCAGTTATGTCGGGCCCGGGGAGCTGTTTTTT
TRBJ1-5,many,.,TRBV2,CASSPTGLANQPQHF,TGTGCCAGCAGTCCGACGGGACTAGCAAATCAGCCCCAGCATTTT
TRBJ2-3,once,.,TRBV5-1,CASSAGGPVYTDTQYF,TGCGCCAGCAGCGCCGGGGGTCCAGTATACACAGATACGCAGTATTTT
TRBJ1-2,.,TRBD1,TRBV20-1,CSARGTGGIYGYTF,TGCAGTGCTAGAGGGACAGGGGGGATCTATGGCTACACCTTC
TRBJ2-3,.,TRBD2,TRBV4-1,CASSQQQSGLASDTQYF,TGCGCCAGCAGCCAACAACAATCCGGACTAGCGTCGGATACGCAGTATTTT
TRBJ2-7,many,TRBD1,TRBV27,CASSLTGGLVYEQYF,TGTGCCAGCAGTTTAACAGGGGGCCTCGTCTACGAGCAGTACTTC
TRBJ2-7,.,TRBD1,TRBV18,CASSPTGTGDYEQYF,TGTGCCAGCTCCCCAACCGGGACAGGGGACTACGAGCAGTACTTC
TRBJ1-5,many,.,TRBV12-3/TRBV12-4,CASSLQGPDQPQHF,TGTGCCAGCAGCTTACAGGGTCCGGATCAGCCCCAGCATTTT
TRBJ2-2,.,TRBD2,TRBV7-3,CAIDAPGLAGGRVTGELFF,TGTGCCATCGACGCTCCGGGACTAGCGGGAGGGAGGGTCACCGGGGAGCTGTTTTTT
TRBJ1-1,many,.,TRBV20-1,CSARDLTQGNTEAFF,TGCAGTGCTAGAGATCTTACACAGGGGAACACTGAAGCTTTCTTT
TRBJ2-7,many,.,TRBV30,CAWSRGVYEQYF,TGTGCCTGGAGTCGCGGGGTGTACGAGCAGTACTTC
TRBJ2-1,few,TRBD2,TRBV4-1,CASSQEGPGTSGYNEQFF,TGCGCCAGCAGCCAAGAGGGGCCCGGGACTAGCGGATACAATGAGCAGTTCTTC
TRBJ2-3,many,TRBD2,TRBV7-8,CASSLVAGGPRGDTQYF,TGTGCCAGCAGCTTAGTAGCGGGAGGGCCAAGGGGAGATACGCAGTATTTT
TRBJ2-7,.,.,TRBV19,CASSIRRGAYEQYF,TGTGCCAGTAGTATTCGCAGGGGGGCCTACGAGCAGTACTTC
TRBJ2-1,many,.,TRBV25-1,CASSEGLGDPGGNEQFF,TGTGCCAGCAGTGAAGGGTTAGGGGACCCCGGCGGAAATGAGCAGTTCTTC
TRBJ2-5,.,TRBD2,TRBV5-1,CASSFEGREAQYF,TGCGCCAGCAGCTTCGAGGGCCGGGAGGCCCAGTACTTC
TRBJ2-1,.,TRBD2,TRBV2,CASNYPGLAGGPRNEQFF,TGTGCCAGCAATTATCCGGGACTAGCGGGAGGGCCAAGGAATGAGCAGTTCTTC
TRBJ2-1,many,.,TRBV29-1,CSAAGGRGGDEQFF,TGCAGCGCCGCGGGGGGCAGGGGGGGCGATGAGCAGTTCTTC
TRBJ2-3,.,.,TRBV30,CAWNLRDRNQPQYF,TGTGCCTGGAACCTCCGGGACCGAAATCAGCCCCAGTATTTT
TRBJ1-1,many,.,TRBV5-1,CASSLGRGGSMNTEAFF,TGCGCCAGCAGCTTGGGACGTGGCGGATCTATGAACACTGAAGCTTTCTTT
TRBJ2-7,many,.,TRBV7-9,CASSREGASEQYF,TGTGCCAGCAGCCGGGAGGGGGCTAGCGAGCAGTACTTC
TRBJ2-1,.,TRBD2,TRBV20-1,CRDGTSGDNEQFF,TGCAGAGACGGGACTAGCGGAGACAATGAGCAGTTCTTC
TRBJ2-2,few,.,TRBV6-2/TRBV6-3,CATPSWENTGELFF,TGTGCCACCCCAAGCTGGGAGAACACCGGGGAGCTGTTTTTT
TRBJ1-2,many,.,TRBV6-2/TRBV6-3,CASSYDDTRRYGYTF,TGTGCCAGCAGTTACGACGACACCCGCCGCTATGGCTACACCTTC
TRBJ1-2,.,.,TRBV12-3/TRBV12-4,CASSSGEIYGYTF,TGTGCCAGCAGCTCAGGGGAAATCTATGGCTACACCTTC
TRBJ2-7,.,.,TRBV7-8,CASSLARELRRQYF,TGTGCCAGCAGCTTAGCGCGCGAGCTACGACGGCAGTACTTC
TRBJ2-1,.,TRBD2,TRBV12-3/TRBV12-4,CASSFPSGRGGYNEQFF,TGTGCCAGCAGCTTCCCTTCCGGGAGGGGGGGGTACAATGAGCAGTTCTTC
TRBJ2-3,many,.,TRBV6-6,CASSYSSDHTDTQYF,TGTGCCAGCAGTTACTCGAGTGACCACACAGATACGCAGTATTTT
TRBJ2-3,many,TRBD2,TRBV27,CASTLAGGLSDTQYF,TGTGCCAGCACTTTAGCGGGAGGTCTCTCGGATACGCAGTATTTT
TRBJ2-3,.,.,TRBV19,CASSIWRGDTQYF,TGTGCCAGTAGTATCTGGCGGGGAGATACGCAGTATTTT
TRBJ1-5,many,TRBD1,TRBV28,CASSTHIDRGRSAQHF,TGTGCCAGCAGTACACACATCGACAGGGGTAGGTCGGCCCAGCATTTT